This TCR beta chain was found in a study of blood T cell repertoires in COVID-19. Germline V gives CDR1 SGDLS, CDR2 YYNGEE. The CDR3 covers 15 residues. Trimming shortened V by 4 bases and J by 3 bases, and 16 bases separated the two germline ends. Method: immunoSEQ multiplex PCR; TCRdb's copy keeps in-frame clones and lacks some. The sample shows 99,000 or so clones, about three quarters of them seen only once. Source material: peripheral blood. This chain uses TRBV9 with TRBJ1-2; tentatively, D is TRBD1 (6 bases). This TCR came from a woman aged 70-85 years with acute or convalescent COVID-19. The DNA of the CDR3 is TGTGCCAGCAGCCTTACAGGGTTTAGGGACTATGGCTACACCTTC. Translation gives CASSLTGFRDYGYTF. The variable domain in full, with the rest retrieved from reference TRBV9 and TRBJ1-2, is DSGVTQTPKHLITATGQRVTLRCSPRSGDLSVYWYQQSLDQGLQFLIQYYNGEERAKGNILERFSAQQFPDLHSELNLSSLELGDSALYFCASSLTGFRDYGYTFGSGTRLTVV.